This is a list of T cell receptor beta chains from one sample in a study of blood T cell repertoires in COVID-19. The method was immunoSEQ multiplex PCR; TCRdb's version includes in-frame clones alone and lacks a portion of them. The sample records some 180,000 clones, less than 85% being singletons. The sample was peripheral blood. The receptors come from a human donor in a cohort sampled during active COVID-19. Both conserved end residues are part of each CDR3.

V	J	CDR3
TRBV5-1	TRBJ2-2	CASSLASGELFF
TRBV5-6	TRBJ2-2	CASSTGTAGELFF
TRBV6-4	TRBJ1-2	CASSDSDSGYTF
TRBV19	TRBJ1-4	CASRDTRLEKLFF
TRBV7-2	TRBJ1-1	CASSLGGGAVEAFF
TRBV19	TRBJ1-2	CASSIGGSPIYGYTF
TRBV6-6	TRBJ1-5	CASSYGGNSNQPQHF
TRBV4-1	TRBJ1-5	CASSLLYGGGQPQHF
TRBV19	TRBJ1-2	CASSARQGVVYGYTF
TRBV7-6	TRBJ2-3	CASSLARLAGTSDTQYF
TRBV29-1	TRBJ2-2	CSVEDSVRQGLNTGELFF
TRBV10-2	TRBJ2-7	CASRGDSGAYEQYF
TRBV6-2/TRBV6-3	TRBJ1-5	CASSSHYPGQERSNQPQHF
TRBV5-6	TRBJ2-7	CASSLAGGFTYEQYF
TRBV6-1	TRBJ1-1	CASSEKLRGLNTEAFF
TRBV3-1/TRBV3-2	TRBJ1-3	CASSLRQGTSDTIYF
TRBV3-1/TRBV3-2	TRBJ1-5	CASSQDPTGGGPQHF
TRBV6-5	TRBJ1-4	CASRDRQGRVEKLFF
TRBV3-1/TRBV3-2	TRBJ2-7	CASSPRDSTYEQYF
TRBV4-1	TRBJ2-5	CASSQEGSGGQETQYF
TRBV19	TRBJ2-3	CASRPSRLASDTQYF
TRBV7-6	TRBJ2-2	CASSLLAGDTGELFF
TRBV2	TRBJ2-7	CASGSGTGGEGEQYF
TRBV5-8	TRBJ1-2	CATSGASDYGYTF
TRBV19	TRBJ1-1	CASRSGETEAFF
TRBV7-9	TRBJ2-3	CASSLAIGQGHTDTQYF
TRBV5-1	TRBJ1-5	CASSLGDHSNQPQHF
TRBV11-2	TRBJ2-5	CASSLGGQGYETQYF
TRBV12-3/TRBV12-4	TRBJ2-7	CASKESTSYEQYF
TRBV2	TRBJ1-1	CASTRRAGNTEAFF
TRBV4-1	TRBJ1-5	CASSQDLQGSHQPQHF
TRBV6-5	TRBJ2-1	CASSPGGGEQFF
TRBV6-1	TRBJ2-7	CASSELRQGAVEQYF
TRBV12-3/TRBV12-4	TRBJ2-1	CASRYNYNEQFF
TRBV7-8	TRBJ1-2	CASSLGGLSQYTF
TRBV7-9	TRBJ2-3	CASRRFLGASPSTDTQYF
TRBV5-4	TRBJ1-2	CASSVYSYGYTF
TRBV29-1	TRBJ2-5	CSVGGGAAETQYF
TRBV6-2/TRBV6-3	TRBJ2-1	CASSPWPGTGAFITNEQFF